The sequence of this T cell receptor (beta chain) was determined in a study of tumor-infiltrating lymphocytes in primary liver carcinoma. Whole-study context: There were tumors of stage T1-T3 N0M0, each 4.2 to 10 cm across.

The study's findings and limits: The study found a significantly higher top-250-clone fraction in tumors than in blood (p = 0.039). Compared with tumor region pairs, tumor-adjacent and tumor-blood pairs overlapped less.

The tissue used was unsorted bulk material of roughly 17-31 mg. RNA and DNA were co-extracted from it with the AllPrep DNA/RNA mini kit. The patients lived with chronic HBV infection and had not yet received any treatment. Concerning this clonotype itself: Antigen: not known. One end of the junction does not line up with germline, which may come from a read error.

Germline V gene lookup returns CDR1 MDHEN and CDR2 SYDVKM. There are 18 residues in the CDR3. Total RNA (approximately 500 ng) served as template for TCR beta cDNA synthesis primed by a constant-region primer. Three nested multiplex PCR rounds, a slightly modified ARM-PCR method, built the TCR beta libraries. A C-beta reverse primer and TRBV1-TRBV30 forward primers served in each of the first two PCR rounds, at about 9 cycles apiece. TCRdb re-derived calls from the multiplex PCR reads in MiXCR, one entry per CDR3 protein. The repertoire holds around 80,000 distinct CDR3 sequences, 69% seen once, with about 26% in the top ten.

This receptor was identified in a man aged 40-50 years with primary liver carcinoma and hepatitis B virus infection. The chain joins TRBV28 to TRBJ1-2; 10 positions agree with TRBD1. The sequencing sample was made of tumor-adjacent normal liver tissue. CDR3 residues: CAISAPQSPGQGIYGYTF. The CDR3 nucleotides are TGTGCCATCAGTGCCCCCCAATCCCCGGGACAGGGGATTTATGGCTACACCTTC.